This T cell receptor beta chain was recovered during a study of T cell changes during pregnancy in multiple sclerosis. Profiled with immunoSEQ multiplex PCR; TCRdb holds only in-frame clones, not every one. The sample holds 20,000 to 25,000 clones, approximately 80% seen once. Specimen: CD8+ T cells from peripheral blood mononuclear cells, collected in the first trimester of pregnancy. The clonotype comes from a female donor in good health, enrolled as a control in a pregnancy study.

DNA for the CDR3: TGTGCCTGGAGTGACGGGGTCGGTGAAAAACTGTTTTTT. Encoded protein: CAWSDGVGEKLFF. The V and J genes are TRBV30 and TRBJ1-4; D is uncertain. The ends were cut back, 1 base at V and 7 bases at J, with 10 bases in the middle. Germline CDR1 is GTSNPN and CDR2 is SVGIG (reference sequence). This CDR3 region has 13 residues. Full variable domain (missing parts from reference TRBV30 and TRBJ1-4): SQTIHQWPATLVQPVGSPLSLECTVEGTSNPNLYWYRQAAGRGLQLLFYSVGIGQISSEVPQNLSASRPQDRQFILSSKKLLLSDSGFYLCAWSDGVGEKLFFGSGTQLSVL.